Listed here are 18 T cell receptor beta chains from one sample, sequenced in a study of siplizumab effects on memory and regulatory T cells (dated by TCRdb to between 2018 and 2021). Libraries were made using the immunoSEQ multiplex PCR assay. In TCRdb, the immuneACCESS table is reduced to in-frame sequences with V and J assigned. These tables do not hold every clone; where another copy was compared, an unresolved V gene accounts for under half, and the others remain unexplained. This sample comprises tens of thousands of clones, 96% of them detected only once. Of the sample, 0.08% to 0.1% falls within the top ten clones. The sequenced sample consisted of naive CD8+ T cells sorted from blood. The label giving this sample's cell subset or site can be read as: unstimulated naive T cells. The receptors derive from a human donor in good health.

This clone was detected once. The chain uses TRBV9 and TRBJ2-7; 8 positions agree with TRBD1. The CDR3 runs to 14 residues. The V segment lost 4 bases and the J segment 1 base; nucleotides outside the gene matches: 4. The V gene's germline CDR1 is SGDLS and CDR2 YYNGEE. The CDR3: CASSPQGGSYEQYF. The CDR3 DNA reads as TGTGCCAGCAGCCCACAGGGGGGATCCTACGAGCAGTACTTC. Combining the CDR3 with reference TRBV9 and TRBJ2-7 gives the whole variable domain DSGVTQTPKHLITATGQRVTLRCSPRSGDLSVYWYQQSLDQGLQFLIQYYNGEERAKGNILERFSAQQFPDLHSELNLSSLELGDSALYFCASSPQGGSYEQYFGPGTRLTVT.

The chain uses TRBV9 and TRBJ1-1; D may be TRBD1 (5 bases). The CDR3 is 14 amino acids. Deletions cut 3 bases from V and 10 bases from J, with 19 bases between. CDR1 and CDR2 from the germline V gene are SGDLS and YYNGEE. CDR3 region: CASSGRDYEGRAFF. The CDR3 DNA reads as TGTGCCAGCAGCGGCCGGGACTACGAGGGAAGAGCTTTCTTT.

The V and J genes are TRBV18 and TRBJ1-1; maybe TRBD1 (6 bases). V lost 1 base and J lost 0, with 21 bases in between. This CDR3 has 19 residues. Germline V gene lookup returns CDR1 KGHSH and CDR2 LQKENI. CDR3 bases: TGTGCCAGCTCACCACTGAGCCCGGACGGGGGCTTAATGAACACTGAAGCTTTCTTT. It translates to CASSPLSPDGGLMNTEAFF.

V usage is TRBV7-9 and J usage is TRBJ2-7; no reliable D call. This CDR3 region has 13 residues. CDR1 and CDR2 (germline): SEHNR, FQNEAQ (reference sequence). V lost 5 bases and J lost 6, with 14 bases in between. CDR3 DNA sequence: TGTGCCAGCAGCAATCCTCTACGGAGCGAGCAGTACTTC. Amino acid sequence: CASSNPLRSEQYF.

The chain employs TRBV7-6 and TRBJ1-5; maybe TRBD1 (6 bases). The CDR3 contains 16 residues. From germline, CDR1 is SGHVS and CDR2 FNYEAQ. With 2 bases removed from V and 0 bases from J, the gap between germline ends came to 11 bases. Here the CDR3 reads CASSLLPGASNQPQHF. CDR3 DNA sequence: TGTGCCAGCAGCTTACTCCCGGGGGCTAGCAATCAGCCCCAGCATTTT.

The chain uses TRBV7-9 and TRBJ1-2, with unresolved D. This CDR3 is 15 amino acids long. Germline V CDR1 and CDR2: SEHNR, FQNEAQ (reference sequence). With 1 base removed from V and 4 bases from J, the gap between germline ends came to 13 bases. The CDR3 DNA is TGTGCCAGCAGCTTAGGAACTAGCATCTCCTATGGCTACACCTTC. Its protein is CASSLGTSISYGYTF.

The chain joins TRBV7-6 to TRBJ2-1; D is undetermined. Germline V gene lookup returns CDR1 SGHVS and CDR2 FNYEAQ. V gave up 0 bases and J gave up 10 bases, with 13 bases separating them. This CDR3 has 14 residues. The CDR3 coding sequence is TGTGCCAGCAGCTTAGCGCCGCCCCCCGGGGAGCAGTTCTTC. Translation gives CASSLAPPPGEQFF.

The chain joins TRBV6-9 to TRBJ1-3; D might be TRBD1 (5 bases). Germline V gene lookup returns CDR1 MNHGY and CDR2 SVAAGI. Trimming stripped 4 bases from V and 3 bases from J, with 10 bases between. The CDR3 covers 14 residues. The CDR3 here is CASSSQGDGNTIYF. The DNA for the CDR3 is TGTGCCAGCAGTTCCCAGGGTGATGGAAACACCATATATTTT.

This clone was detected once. The CDR3 nucleotides are TGTGCCAGCAGCTTACACCTGGACGGAAGTGAAGCTTTCTTT. Translation gives CASSLHLDGSEAFF. V and J are TRBV5-4 and TRBJ1-1; D gene uncertain. V was cut by 2 bases and J by 7 bases, with 15 bases left in between. Germline V gene sequence: CDR1 SGHNT, CDR2 YYREEE (reference sequence). The CDR3 is made up of 14 amino acids.

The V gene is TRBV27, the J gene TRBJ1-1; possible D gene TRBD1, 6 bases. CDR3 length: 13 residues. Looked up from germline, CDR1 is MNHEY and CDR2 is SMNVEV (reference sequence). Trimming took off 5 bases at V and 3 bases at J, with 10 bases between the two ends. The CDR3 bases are TGTGCCAGCAGTCCGGGGACACACACTGAAGCTTTCTTT. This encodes CASSPGTHTEAFF.

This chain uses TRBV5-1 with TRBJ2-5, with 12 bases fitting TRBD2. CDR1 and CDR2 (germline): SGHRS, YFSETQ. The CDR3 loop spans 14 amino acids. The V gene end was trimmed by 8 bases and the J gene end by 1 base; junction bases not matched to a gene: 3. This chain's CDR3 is CASGTSGPQETQYF. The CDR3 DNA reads TGCGCCAGTGGGACTAGCGGGCCCCAAGAGACCCAGTACTTC. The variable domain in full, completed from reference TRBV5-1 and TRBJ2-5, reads KAGVTQTPRYLIKTRGQQVTLSCSPISGHRSVSWYQQTPGQGLQFLFEYFSETQRNKGNFPGRFSGRQFSNSRSEMNVSTLELGDSALYLCASGTSGPQETQYFGPGTRLLVL.

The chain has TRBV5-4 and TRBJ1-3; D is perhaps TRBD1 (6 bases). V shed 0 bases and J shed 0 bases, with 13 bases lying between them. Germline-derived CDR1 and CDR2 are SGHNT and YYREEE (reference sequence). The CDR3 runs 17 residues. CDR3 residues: CASSLDEGGPSGNTIYF. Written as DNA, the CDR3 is TGTGCCAGCAGCTTGGATGAGGGGGGCCCCTCTGGAAACACCATATATTTT.

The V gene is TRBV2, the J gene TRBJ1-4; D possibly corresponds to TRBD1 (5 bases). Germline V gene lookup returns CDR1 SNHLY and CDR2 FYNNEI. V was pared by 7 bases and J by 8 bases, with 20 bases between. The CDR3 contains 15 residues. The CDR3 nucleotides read TGTGCCAGCACGCGGGATAGGGGCCCTAGCGAAAAACTGTTTTTT. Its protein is CASTRDRGPSEKLFF.

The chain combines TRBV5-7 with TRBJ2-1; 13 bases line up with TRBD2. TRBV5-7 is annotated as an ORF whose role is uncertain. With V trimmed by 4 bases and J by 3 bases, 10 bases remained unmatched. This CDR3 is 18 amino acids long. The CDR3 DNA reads TGTGCCAGCAGCCTCGGGACTAGCGGGGTAAATGGCTACAATGAGCAGTTCTTC. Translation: CASSLGTSGVNGYNEQFF.

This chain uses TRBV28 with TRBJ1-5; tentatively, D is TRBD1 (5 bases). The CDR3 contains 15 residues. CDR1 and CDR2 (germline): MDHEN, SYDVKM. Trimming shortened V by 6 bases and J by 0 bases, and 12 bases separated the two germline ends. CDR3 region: CASSSRDFSNQPQHF. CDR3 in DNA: TGTGCCAGCAGCTCGCGGGACTTTAGCAATCAGCCCCAGCATTTT.

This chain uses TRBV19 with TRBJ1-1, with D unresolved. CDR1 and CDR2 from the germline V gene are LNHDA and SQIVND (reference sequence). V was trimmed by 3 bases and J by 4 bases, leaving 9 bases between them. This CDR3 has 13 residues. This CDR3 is CASSINLGTEAFF. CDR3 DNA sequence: TGTGCCAGTAGTATCAATTTGGGCACTGAAGCTTTCTTT.

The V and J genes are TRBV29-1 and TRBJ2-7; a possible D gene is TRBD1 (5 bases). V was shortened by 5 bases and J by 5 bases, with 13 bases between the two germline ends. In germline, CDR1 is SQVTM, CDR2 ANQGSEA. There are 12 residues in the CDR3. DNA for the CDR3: TGCAGCGTTCCGTTAGGGGTGGACGAGCAGTACTTC. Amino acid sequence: CSVPLGVDEQYF.

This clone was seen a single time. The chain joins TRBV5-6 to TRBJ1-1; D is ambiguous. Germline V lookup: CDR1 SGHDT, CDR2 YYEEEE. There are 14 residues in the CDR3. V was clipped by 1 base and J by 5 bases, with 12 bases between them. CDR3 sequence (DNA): TGTGCCAGCAGCTTGTACAGCGACGGAACTGAAGCTTTCTTT. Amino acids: CASSLYSDGTEAFF.